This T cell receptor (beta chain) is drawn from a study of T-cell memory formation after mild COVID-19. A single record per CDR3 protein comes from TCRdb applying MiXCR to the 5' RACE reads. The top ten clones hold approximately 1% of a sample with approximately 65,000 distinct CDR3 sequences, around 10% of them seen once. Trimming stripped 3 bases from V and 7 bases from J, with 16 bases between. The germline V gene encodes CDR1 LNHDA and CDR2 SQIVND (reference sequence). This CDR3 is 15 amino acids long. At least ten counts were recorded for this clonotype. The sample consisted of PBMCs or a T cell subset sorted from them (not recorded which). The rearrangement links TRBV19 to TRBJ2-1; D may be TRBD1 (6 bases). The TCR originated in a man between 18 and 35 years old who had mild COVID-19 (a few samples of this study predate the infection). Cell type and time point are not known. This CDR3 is CASSIGQGSMNEQFF. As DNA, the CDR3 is TGTGCCAGTAGTATTGGGCAGGGGAGTATGAATGAGCAGTTCTTC.